This TCR beta chain was obtained from a study of memory CD4+ T cells and cytomegalovirus serostatus. Study-level information: Of the healthy Belgian adults, 9 were CMV seropositive and 20 to 30 seronegative.

From germline, CDR1 is LNHDA and CDR2 SQIVND (reference sequence). V dropped 11 bases and J dropped 4 bases, with 11 bases sitting between them. This CDR3 is 11 amino acids long. Single viable CD3+CD4+CD8-CD45RO+ cells were sorted as the memory CD4+ T cells. Serum IgG to CMV pp150, pp28, p38 and p52 defined serostatus. Method: immunoSEQ multiplex PCR; TCRdb's copy keeps in-frame clones and lacks some. The sample has about 54,000 clones, roughly 79% seen once. Whole-study findings and limits: Each of approximately 63 CMV-associated TCRbeta sequences occurred in one to five individuals. The CMV-associated TCR signature appears largely within the CD4+ memory repertoire.

This clone was seen a handful of times. The antigen is undetermined. Sequencing input: memory CD4+ T cells from blood. The chain is built from TRBV19 and TRBJ1-2, with TRBD1 as a possible D gene (5 bases). This receptor was identified in an adult in good health and CMV-seronegative. This CDR3 is CAGRGVYGYTF. As DNA, the CDR3 is TGTGCCGGAAGGGGAGTCTATGGCTACACCTTC.